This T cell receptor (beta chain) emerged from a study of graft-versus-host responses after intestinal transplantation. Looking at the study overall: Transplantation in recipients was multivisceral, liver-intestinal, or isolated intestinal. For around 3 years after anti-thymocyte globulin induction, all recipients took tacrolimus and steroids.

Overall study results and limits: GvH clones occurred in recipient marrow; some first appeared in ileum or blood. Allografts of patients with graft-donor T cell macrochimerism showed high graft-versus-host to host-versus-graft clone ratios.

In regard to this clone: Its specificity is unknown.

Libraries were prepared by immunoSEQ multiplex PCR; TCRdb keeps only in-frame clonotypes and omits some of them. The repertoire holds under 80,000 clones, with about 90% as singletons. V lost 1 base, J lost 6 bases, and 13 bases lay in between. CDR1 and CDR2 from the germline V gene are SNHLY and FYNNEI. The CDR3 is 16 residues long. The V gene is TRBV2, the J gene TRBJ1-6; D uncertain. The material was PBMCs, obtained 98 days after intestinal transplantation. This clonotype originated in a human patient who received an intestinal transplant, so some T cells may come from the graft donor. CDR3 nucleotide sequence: TGTGCCAGCAGTGAAGGCGGACGGATTTTTAATTCACCCCTCCACTTT. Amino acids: CASSEGGRIFNSPLHF.